This T cell receptor beta chain emerged from a study of Graves' ophthalmopathy and Graves' hyperthyroidism. Overall study results and limits: Ophthalmopathy progression predictions by the model showed around 72% specificity and 70.59% sensitivity. Detected in blood as well were most expanded thyroid clonotypes with frequency above 0.001.

Using RNA transcripts, the TCR beta CDR3 regions were amplified. The library came from an HTBI-primed first-round RT-PCR and a second-round multiplex PCR. TCRdb processed the multiplex PCR reads anew with MiXCR; each CDR3 protein has one entry. The table includes roughly 610,000 distinct CDR3 sequences, about 24% detected once. The CDR3 has 14 amino acids. V was pared by 8 bases and J by 4 bases, with 7 bases of the junction left unmatched. Germline values: CDR1 LNHNV, CDR2 YYDKDF (reference sequence). The authors defined stable hyperthyroidism as no ophthalmopathy within 18 months of follow-up. This clonotype was seen ten or more times. Its antigen is still unknown.

The sample was peripheral blood. The clonotype comes from a woman aged 18-30 years with stable Graves' hyperthyroidism. Some clones in this sample may be carry-over from other donors' samples. The rearrangement links TRBV15 to TRBJ2-5; 10 positions agree with TRBD1. The CDR3: CATGGQGGGETQYF. The CDR3 nucleotides read TGTGCCACCGGTGGACAGGGGGGTGGAGAGACCCAGTACTTC.